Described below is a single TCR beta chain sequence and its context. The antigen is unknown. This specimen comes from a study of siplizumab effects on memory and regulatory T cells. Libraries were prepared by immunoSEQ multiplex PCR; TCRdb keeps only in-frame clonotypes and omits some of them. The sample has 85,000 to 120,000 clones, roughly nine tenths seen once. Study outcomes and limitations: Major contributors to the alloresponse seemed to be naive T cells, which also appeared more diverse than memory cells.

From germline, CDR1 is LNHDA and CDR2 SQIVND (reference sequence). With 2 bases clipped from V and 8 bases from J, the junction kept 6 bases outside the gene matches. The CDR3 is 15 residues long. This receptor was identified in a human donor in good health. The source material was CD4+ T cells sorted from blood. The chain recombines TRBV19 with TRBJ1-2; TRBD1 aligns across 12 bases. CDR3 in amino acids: CASSISGQGARGYTF. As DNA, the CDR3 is TGTGCCAGTAGTATATCGGGACAGGGGGCCCGGGGCTACACCTTC.